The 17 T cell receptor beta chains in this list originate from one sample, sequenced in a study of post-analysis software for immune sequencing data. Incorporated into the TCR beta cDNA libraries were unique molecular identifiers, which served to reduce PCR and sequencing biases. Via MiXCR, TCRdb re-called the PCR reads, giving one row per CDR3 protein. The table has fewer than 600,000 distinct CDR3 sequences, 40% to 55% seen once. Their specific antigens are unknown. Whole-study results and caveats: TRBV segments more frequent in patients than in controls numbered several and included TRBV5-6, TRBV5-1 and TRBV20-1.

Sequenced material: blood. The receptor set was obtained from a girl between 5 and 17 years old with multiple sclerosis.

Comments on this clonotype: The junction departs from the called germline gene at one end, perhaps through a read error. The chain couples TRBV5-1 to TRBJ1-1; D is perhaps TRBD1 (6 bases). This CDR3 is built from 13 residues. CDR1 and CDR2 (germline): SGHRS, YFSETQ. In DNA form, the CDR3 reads TGCACCAGCAGCTTGGAACGGGGGCTTCGGGCTTTCTTT. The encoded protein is CTSSLERGLRAFF.

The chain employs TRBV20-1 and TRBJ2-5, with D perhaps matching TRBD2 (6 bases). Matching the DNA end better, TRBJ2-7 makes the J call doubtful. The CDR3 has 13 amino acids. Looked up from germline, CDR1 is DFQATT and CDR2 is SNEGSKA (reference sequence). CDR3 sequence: CSASASGEGEQYF. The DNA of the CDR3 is TGCAGTGCTAGCGCATCGGGAGAAGGCGAGCAGTACTTC.

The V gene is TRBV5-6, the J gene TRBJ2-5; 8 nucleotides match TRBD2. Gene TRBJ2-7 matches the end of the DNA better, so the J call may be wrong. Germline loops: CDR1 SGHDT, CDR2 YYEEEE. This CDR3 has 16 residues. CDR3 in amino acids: CASSPGLAGIAYEQYF. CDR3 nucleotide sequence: TGTGCCAGCAGCCCTGGACTAGCAGGGATAGCCTACGAGCAGTACTTC.

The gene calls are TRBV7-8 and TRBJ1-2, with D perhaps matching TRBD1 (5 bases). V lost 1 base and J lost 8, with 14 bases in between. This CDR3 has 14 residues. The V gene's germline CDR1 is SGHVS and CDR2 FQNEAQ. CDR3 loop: CASSLDAGSSGYTF. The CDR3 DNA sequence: TGTGCCAGCAGCTTAGACGCAGGGAGTAGCGGCTACACCTTC.

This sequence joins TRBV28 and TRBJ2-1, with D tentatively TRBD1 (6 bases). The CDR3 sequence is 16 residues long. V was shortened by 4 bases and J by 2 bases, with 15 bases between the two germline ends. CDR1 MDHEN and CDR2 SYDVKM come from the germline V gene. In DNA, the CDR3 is TGTGCCAGCAGTTCCGGCCGCCGGGACACCTACAATGAGCAGTTCTTC. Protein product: CASSSGRRDTYNEQFF.

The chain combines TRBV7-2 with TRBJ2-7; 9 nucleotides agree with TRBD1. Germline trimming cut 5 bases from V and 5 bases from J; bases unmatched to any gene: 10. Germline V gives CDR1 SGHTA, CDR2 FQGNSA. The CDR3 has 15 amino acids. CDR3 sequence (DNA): TGTGCCAGCAGCCAAACCGGGACAGGGACCCACGAGCAGTACTTC. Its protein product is CASSQTGTGTHEQYF.

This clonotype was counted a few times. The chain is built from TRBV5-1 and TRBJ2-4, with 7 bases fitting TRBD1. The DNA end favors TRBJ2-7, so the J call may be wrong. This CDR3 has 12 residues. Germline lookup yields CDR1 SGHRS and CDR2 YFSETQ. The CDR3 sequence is CASTLTGDEQYF. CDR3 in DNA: TGCGCCAGCACCCTTACAGGGGACGAGCAGTACTTC.

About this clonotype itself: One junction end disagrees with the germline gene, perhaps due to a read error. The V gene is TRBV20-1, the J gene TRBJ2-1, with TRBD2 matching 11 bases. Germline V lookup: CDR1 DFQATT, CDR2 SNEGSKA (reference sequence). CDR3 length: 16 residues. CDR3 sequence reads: CSARLAGGRSHNEQFF. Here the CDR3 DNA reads TGCAGTGCTAGATTAGCGGGAGGGCGGTCGCACAATGAGCAGTTTTTC.

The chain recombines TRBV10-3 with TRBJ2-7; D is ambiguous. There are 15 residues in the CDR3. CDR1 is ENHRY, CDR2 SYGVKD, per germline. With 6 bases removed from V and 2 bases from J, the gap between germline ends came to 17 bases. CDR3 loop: CAISQFDPPTYEQYF. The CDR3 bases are TGTGCCATCAGCCAATTCGACCCCCCCACCTACGAGCAGTACTTC.

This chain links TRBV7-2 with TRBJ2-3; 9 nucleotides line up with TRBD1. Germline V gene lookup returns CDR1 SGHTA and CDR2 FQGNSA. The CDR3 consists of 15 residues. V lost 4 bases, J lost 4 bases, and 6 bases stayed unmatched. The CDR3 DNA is TGTGCCAGCAGCTCACAGGGGGCGTTTGCAGATACGCAGTATTTT. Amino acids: CASSSQGAFADTQYF. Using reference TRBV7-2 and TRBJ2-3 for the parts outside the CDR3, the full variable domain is GAGVSQSPSNKVTEKGKDVELRCDPISGHTALYWYRQSLGQGLEFLIYFQGNSAPDKSGLPSDRFSAERTGGSVSTLTIQRTQQEDSAVYLCASSSQGAFADTQYFGPGTRLTVL.

The CDR3 spells CATGTSTDTQYF. CDR3 nucleotides: TGTGCAACCGGGACTAGCACAGATACGCAGTATTTT. The V and J genes are TRBV12-3 or TRBV12-4 and TRBJ2-3; a weak D match, TRBD2 (6 bases). The CDR3 is 12 residues long.

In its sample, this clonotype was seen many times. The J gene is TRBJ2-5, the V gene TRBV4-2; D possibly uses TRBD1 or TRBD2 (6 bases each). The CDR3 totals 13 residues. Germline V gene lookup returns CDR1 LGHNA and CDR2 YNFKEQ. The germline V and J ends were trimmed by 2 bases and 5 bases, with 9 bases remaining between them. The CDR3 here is CASSQTGRETQYF. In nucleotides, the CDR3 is TGTGCCAGCAGCCAAACAGGGAGGGAGACCCAGTACTTC.

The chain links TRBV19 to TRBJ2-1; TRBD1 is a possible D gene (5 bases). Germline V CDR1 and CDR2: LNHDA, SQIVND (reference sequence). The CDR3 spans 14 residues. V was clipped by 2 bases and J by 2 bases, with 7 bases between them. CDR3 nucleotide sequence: TGTGCCAGTAGTATACAGGGCCCCTACAATGAGCAGTTCTTC. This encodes CASSIQGPYNEQFF. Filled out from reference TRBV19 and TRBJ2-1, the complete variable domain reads DGGITQSPKYLFRKEGQNVTLSCEQNLNHDAMYWYRQDPGQGLRLIYYSQIVNDFQKGDIAEGYSVSREKKESFPLTVTSAQKNPTAFYLCASSIQGPYNEQFFGPGTRLTVL.

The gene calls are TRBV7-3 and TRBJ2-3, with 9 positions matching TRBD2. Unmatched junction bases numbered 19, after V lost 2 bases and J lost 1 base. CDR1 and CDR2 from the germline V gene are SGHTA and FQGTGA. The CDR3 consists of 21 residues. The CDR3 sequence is CASSLGPVYSGRAPGTDTQYF. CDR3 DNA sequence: TGTGCCAGCAGCTTAGGCCCAGTTTATAGCGGGAGAGCCCCTGGCACAGATACGCAGTATTTT.

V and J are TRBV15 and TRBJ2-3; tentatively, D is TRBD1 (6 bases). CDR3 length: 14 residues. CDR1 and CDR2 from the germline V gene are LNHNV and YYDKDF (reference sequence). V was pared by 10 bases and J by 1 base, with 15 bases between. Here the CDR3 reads CAINRGSGTDTQYF. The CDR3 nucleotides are TGTGCCATCAATAGGGGGAGCGGCACAGATACGCAGTATTTT.

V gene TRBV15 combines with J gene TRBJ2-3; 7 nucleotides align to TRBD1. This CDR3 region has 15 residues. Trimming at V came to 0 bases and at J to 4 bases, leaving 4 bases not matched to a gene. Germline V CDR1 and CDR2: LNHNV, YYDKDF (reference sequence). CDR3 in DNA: TGTGCCACCAGCAGAGATACAGGGGCAGCAGATACGCAGTATTTT. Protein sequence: CATSRDTGAADTQYF.

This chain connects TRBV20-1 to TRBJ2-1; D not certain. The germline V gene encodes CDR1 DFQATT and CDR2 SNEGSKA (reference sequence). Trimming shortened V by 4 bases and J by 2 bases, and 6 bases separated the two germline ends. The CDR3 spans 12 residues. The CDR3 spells CSAIRTYNEQFF. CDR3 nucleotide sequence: TGCAGTGCTATCCGAACCTACAATGAGCAGTTCTTC.